A single sample gave rise to the 31 T cell receptor beta chains below, sequenced in a study of tumor and adjacent non-tumor tissue in lung cancer. RNA was extracted from bulk tissue without any cell sorting. More than 3 cm separated this lung sample from the edge of the tumor. The library came from three nested PCR rounds adapted from ARM-PCR protocols. TCRdb re-analysed the multiplex PCR reads in MiXCR, keeping a single row per CDR3 protein. The sample gives roughly 75,000 distinct CDR3 sequences, about four fifths of which show up once; 50% to 65% is in the top ten. The specimen was distant non-tumor lung tissue. Receptors were obtained from a man in his sixties with non-small cell lung cancer.

Note on this clonotype: An end of the junction does not agree with germline; a read error may underlie this. The rearrangement links TRBV5-8 to TRBJ1-3, with D unresolved. The CDR3 contains 17 residues. CDR1 and CDR2 from the germline V gene are SGHTS and YDEGEE. The CDR3: CACSAKVEESKGNTIYF. The CDR3 region has the DNA TGTGCCTGCAGCGCTAAGGTGGAGGAGTCGAAGGGAAACACCATATATTTT.

Of note for this clonotype: The junction departs from germline at one end; a sequencing error may be responsible. The chain joins TRBV11-3 to TRBJ2-2; 9 nucleotides line up with TRBD2. Germline lookup yields CDR1 SGHNT and CDR2 YENEEA. CDR3 length equals 18 residues. The CDR3 loop reads CASSSRRAGGYSAGKLFF. The CDR3 coding sequence is TGTGCCAGCAGCTCCCGGAGAGCGGGAGGATACAGCGCCGGGAAGCTGTTTTTT.

For this clonotype: The junction departs from the called germline gene at one end, perhaps through a read error. The V and J genes are TRBV5-1 and TRBJ1-1; TRBD1 aligns across 9 bases. The CDR3 extends over 15 amino acids. The germline CDR1 and CDR2 sequences are SGHRS and YFSETQ. CDR3 DNA: TGCGCCAGCAGCAAACTACAGGGGGCGAGCACTGAAGCTATCTTT. Translation: CASSKLQGASTEAIF. Filled out from reference TRBV5-1 and TRBJ1-1, the complete variable domain reads KAGVTQTPRYLIKTRGQQVTLSCSPISGHRSVSWYQQTPGQGLQFLFEYFSETQRNKGNFPGRFSGRQFSNSRSEMNVSTLELGDSALYLCASSKLQGASTEAIFGQGTRLTVV.

A remark on this clonotype: This sequence may be a read error, since a much larger clone differs from it by one base. This chain uses TRBV5-4 with TRBJ2-3; D gene uncertain. V lost 2 bases, J lost 1 base, and 8 bases lay in between. Germline values: CDR1 SGHNT, CDR2 YYREEE (reference sequence). The CDR3 spans 14 residues. DNA of the CDR3: TGTGCCAGCAGCTTAAACTCGGGCACAGATACGCAGTATTTT. Protein product: CASSLNSGTDTQYF. Based on the CDR3 plus reference TRBV5-4 and TRBJ2-3, the full variable domain is ETGVTQSPTHLIKTRGQQVTLRCSSQSGHNTVSWYQQALGQGPQFIFQYYREEENGRGNFPPRFSGLQFPNYSSELNVNALELDDSALYLCASSLNSGTDTQYFGPGTRLTVL.

About this clonotype: The junction departs from germline at one end; a sequencing error may be responsible. The gene calls are TRBV4-2 and TRBJ2-7; D is uncertain. This CDR3 is built from 15 residues. CDR1 is LGHNA, CDR2 YNFKEQ, per germline. The DNA for the CDR3 is TGTGGCAGCAGCCAAGATTCGGAAGTCCCCTACGAGCAGTACTTC. Translated, it gives CGSSQDSEVPYEQYF.

A word on this clonotype: One end of the junction varies from germline; a read error may be responsible. The chain is built from TRBV11-2 and TRBJ2-6, with a tentative D call TRBD1 (6 bases). The CDR3 is made up of 19 amino acids. CDR1 and CDR2 (germline): SGHAT, FQNNGV. DNA for the CDR3: TGTGCCAGCAGCTTAGTTCCAAACGACAGGCTCTCTGGGGCCAAGGTCCTGACTTTC. This encodes CASSLVPNDRLSGAKVLTF.

This clonotype was seen just once. A much larger clone lies one base from this, so it may be a read error. V and J are TRBV30 and TRBJ1-2; D is possibly TRBD1 (5 bases). This CDR3 contains 18 residues. V was clipped by 5 bases and J by 7 bases, with 32 bases between them. Germline lookup yields CDR1 GTSNPN and CDR2 SVGIG (reference sequence). CDR3 sequence reads: CAWFHGGSPRDVKAGYTF. CDR3 nucleotides: TGTGCCTGGTTCCATGGGGGGTCCCCTCGTGATGTGAAAGCTGGCTACACCTTC. Full variable domain (missing parts from reference TRBV30 and TRBJ1-2): SQTIHQWPATLVQPVGSPLSLECTVEGTSNPNLYWYRQAAGRGLQLLFYSVGIGQISSEVPQNLSASRPQDRQFILSSKKLLLSDSGFYLCAWFHGGSPRDVKAGYTFGSGTRLTVV.

V and J are TRBV11-2 and TRBJ1-1; D not certain. CDR3 size: 13 residues. Looked up from germline, CDR1 is SGHAT and CDR2 is FQNNGV. The ends were cut back, 3 bases at V and 7 bases at J, with 12 bases in the middle. The CDR3 protein is CASSLHGEREAFF. DNA for the CDR3: TGTGCCAGCAGCTTGCATGGAGAGCGTGAAGCTTTCTTT.

Comments on this clonotype: The conserved final phenylalanine or tryptophan is absent from the CDR3, which likely points to a read error. The rearrangement uses TRBV5-1 and TRBJ2-5, with D possibly called TRBD1 or TRBD2 (5 bases each). Germline lookup yields CDR1 SGHRS and CDR2 YFSETQ. Deletions cut 7 bases from V and 11 bases from J, with 15 bases between. The CDR3 consists of 11 residues. This chain's CDR3 is CASVGETTQYL. The CDR3 DNA sequence: TGCGCCAGCGTGGGGGAGACAACACAGTACTTA.

This chain joins TRBV24-1 and TRBJ2-7, with D possibly being TRBD2 (6 bases). Germline CDR1 and CDR2: KGHDR and SFDVKD. There are 14 residues in the CDR3. Trimming took off 4 bases at V and 3 bases at J, with 12 bases between the two ends. The CDR3 DNA sequence: TGTGCCACCAGTGACCGGGTGGGGGGCTACGAGCAGTACTTC. Translation: CATSDRVGGYEQYF.

On this clonotype: At one end the junction does not follow the germline gene, possibly because of a read error. The chain carries TRBV11-1 and TRBJ2-7, with D perhaps matching TRBD2 (6 bases). Germline V gene data show CDR1 as SGHAT and CDR2 as FQDESV (reference sequence). The CDR3 runs to 15 residues. The chain's CDR3 is CTSNSPGSGSYEQYF. The CDR3 DNA follows: TGTACCAGTAACTCCCCGGGTAGCGGCTCCTACGAGCAGTACTTC.

This clonotype was seen at least ten times. The V gene is TRBV20-1, the J gene TRBJ2-2; D may be TRBD1 or TRBD2 (5 bases each). CDR1 DFQATT and CDR2 SNEGSKA come from the germline V gene (reference sequence). The CDR3 covers 15 residues. The ends were cut back, 2 bases at V and 3 bases at J, with 13 bases in the middle. CDR3 amino acids: CSARSAGRDTGELFF. CDR3 nucleotides: TGCAGTGCTAGATCGGCAGGGCGGGACACCGGGGAGCTGTTTTTT.

In the case of this clonotype: Relative to the germline gene, one junction end is altered; a read error may explain this. This chain joins TRBV11-2 and TRBJ2-5, with TRBD1 matching 7 bases. Germline CDR1 reads SGHAT; CDR2 reads FQNNGV. This CDR3 has 13 amino acids. The CDR3 sequence is CANCSTGEEIQYF. CDR3 coding DNA: TGTGCCAATTGCTCTACAGGGGAAGAGATCCAGTACTTC.

With respect to this clonotype: A junction end diverges from the germline sequence, so it may reflect a read error. V gene TRBV10-2 combines with J gene TRBJ1-5; D possibly corresponds to TRBD1 (5 bases). The CDR3 runs 15 residues. Germline values: CDR1 WSHSY, CDR2 SAAADI. The CDR3 sequence: CASSVSSWGNKPQHF. The CDR3 bases are TGTGCCAGCAGTGTTTCCAGTTGGGGCAATAAGCCCCAGCATTTT.

Concerning this clonotype itself: Mismatch with germline at one junction end may stem from a read error. Here the CDR3 reads CALIFSRTGTVGTGELLF. CDR3 nucleotide sequence: TGTGCCCTCATCTTCTCCCGAACCGGGACAGTGGGTACCGGGGAGCTGTTGTTT. The chain is built from TRBV12-3 or TRBV12-4 and TRBJ2-2, with 7 positions matching TRBD1. The length of the CDR3 is 18 residues.

A note on this clonotype: Compared with germline, one end of the junction differs, possibly owing to a read error. The CDR3 is CASGLVVRDSTDAQYF. The CDR3 nucleotides read TGTGCTAGTGGTTTGGTGGTCAGGGACAGCACAGATGCGCAGTATTTT. V usage is TRBV12-5 and J usage is TRBJ2-3, with 7 bases that match TRBD1. The CDR3 spans 16 residues. From germline, CDR1 is LGHNT and CDR2 FRNRAP.

Worth noting for this clonotype: One base away lies a much larger clone, so this may be a sequencing read error. The chain uses TRBV7-8 and TRBJ2-3; D is perhaps TRBD2 (7 bases). The CDR3 runs 17 residues. V was trimmed by 4 bases and J by 1 base, leaving 18 bases between them. Germline-derived CDR1 and CDR2 are SGHVS and FQNEAQ. DNA for the CDR3: TGTGCCAGCAGCTCCAGGGGCATAAGCGGGGGCACAGATACGCAGTATTTT. It codes for CASSSRGISGGTDTQYF.

CDR3 sequence reads: CLSAVGGETQYF. The CDR3 DNA reads as TGTCTCAGCGCCGTAGGGGGAGAGACCCAGTACTTC. The rearrangement uses TRBV11-2 and TRBJ2-5; a weak D match, TRBD1 (6 bases). This CDR3 comprises 12 residues. Germline lookup yields CDR1 SGHAT and CDR2 FQNNGV.

For this clonotype: The CDR3 carries no conserved terminal phenylalanine or tryptophan, so it likely arises from a read error. The DNA is omitted, as the CDR3 cannot be located on it reliably, and the CDR3 follows TCRdb's listing. The genes are TRBV6-5 and TRBJ2-5; TRBD1 reflects the table's D call only, with no check against the DNA. Per the germline V gene, CDR1 is MNHEY and CDR2 is SVGAGI. The CDR3 length equals 14 residues, ends included. This CDR3 is CTSSDTGTAGALYI.

The chain employs TRBV20-1 and TRBJ1-1; D possibly corresponds to TRBD1 (6 bases). The CDR3 is made up of 14 amino acids. Between the trimmed V and J ends, which lost 5 bases and 1 base, there was a span of 14 bases. Germline loops: CDR1 DFQATT, CDR2 SNEGSKA (reference sequence). CDR3 amino acids: CSAPKNRENTEAFF. For the CDR3, the DNA is TGCAGTGCTCCAAAGAACAGGGAGAACACTGAAGCTTTCTTT.

A note on this clonotype: A much larger clone differs from this one at a single base, so this may be a read error. The rearrangement uses TRBV30 and TRBJ2-1; D perhaps matches TRBD2 (7 bases). This CDR3 has 14 amino acids. V was trimmed by 4 bases and J by 9 bases, leaving 19 bases between them. Germline-derived CDR1 and CDR2 are GTSNPN and SVGIG (reference sequence). The DNA of the CDR3 is TGTGCCTGGAAGGGGCCTAGCGGAGGGGGTGAGCAGTTCTTC. It is translated as CAWKGPSGGGEQFF.

As to this clonotype: One end of the junction does not line up with germline, which may come from a read error. DNA for the CDR3: TGCGCTAGCAGCCAAGATATAGCGGGCACCACGGATATGCAGTATTTT. Translation: CASSQDIAGTTDMQYF. V and J are TRBV4-3 and TRBJ2-3; 7 nucleotides align to TRBD2. Germline values: CDR1 LGHNA, CDR2 YSLEER. CDR3 length: 16 amino acids.

As for this clonotype: An end of the junction does not agree with germline; a read error may underlie this. V and J are TRBV11-2 and TRBJ2-7, with unresolved D. The CDR3 consists of 14 residues. Germline CDR1 is SGHAT and CDR2 is FQNNGV. Here the CDR3 reads CASSVMHSSYQQYF. In DNA form, the CDR3 reads TGTGCCAGCAGCGTAATGCACAGCTCCTACCAGCAGTACTTC.

The gene calls are TRBV4-1 and TRBJ2-2; 9 bases line up with TRBD1. V dropped 0 bases and J dropped 7; count of bases not matched to a gene: 9. CDR3 size: 17 residues. Germline V gives CDR1 MGHRA, CDR2 YSYEKL. CDR3 loop: CASSQDGTGSRIGELFF. The CDR3 DNA sequence: TGCGCCAGCAGCCAAGATGGGACAGGGTCTCGCATCGGGGAGCTGTTTTTT.

Turning to this clonotype: This may stem from a read error, because a much larger clone lies one nucleotide away. CDR3 coding DNA: TGTGCCAACAGCTTAGGACGCGAGCTGGTGACCCAGTACTTC. Translating gives CANSLGRELVTQYF. This chain uses TRBV11-2 with TRBJ2-5; D gene unclear. The length of the CDR3 is 14 residues. Germline lookup yields CDR1 SGHAT and CDR2 FQNNGV.

The chain is built from TRBV12-3 or TRBV12-4 and TRBJ1-1, with D perhaps matching TRBD1 (5 bases). V gave up 6 bases and J gave up 5 bases, with 13 bases separating them. The CDR3 is 13 residues long. CDR3 sequence (DNA): TGTGCCAGCAGCGACAGTCAGGAGACTGAAGCTTTCTTT. It yields the protein CASSDSQETEAFF.

With regard to this clonotype: Its ends do not fully match the called genes, so a read error is possible. The rearrangement uses TRBV20-1 and TRBJ2-7; D ambiguous. This CDR3 contains 13 residues. Germline CDR1 reads DFQATT; CDR2 reads SNEGSKA (reference sequence). For the CDR3, the DNA is TGCAGTGCGTACGCAGCTAGTTCCCACGAGCCGTACTTC. Protein: CSAYAASSHEPYF.

This clonotype was seen once. The junction and the germline gene differ at one end; a read error may be behind it. The rearrangement links TRBV20-1 to TRBJ1-5; 8 positions agree with TRBD1. Germline V CDR1 and CDR2: DFQATT, SNEGSKA (reference sequence). This CDR3 region has 17 residues. CDR3: CSASTVGQEKGNQPQQF. CDR3 in DNA: TGCAGTGCTAGCACCGTGGGACAGGAGAAGGGGAATCAGCCCCAGCAATTT.

As for this clonotype: The junction and the germline gene differ at one end; a read error may be behind it. This chain's CDR3 is CASSEDRGNTESFF. CDR3 DNA sequence: TGTGCTAGCAGTGAAGACAGGGGCAACACTGAATCTTTCTTT. This rearrangement joins TRBV6-1 to TRBJ1-1, with TRBD1 matching 8 bases. The CDR3 runs to 14 residues. Germline values: CDR1 MNHNS, CDR2 SASEGT.

On this clonotype: It is likely a read error, because the conserved phenylalanine at the end of the CDR3 is missing. This chain connects TRBV20-1 to TRBJ2-7; 12 nucleotides match TRBD2. CDR1 DFQATT and CDR2 SNEGSKA come from the germline V gene (reference sequence). V lost 0 bases and J lost 3; bases outside the gene matches: 12. The CDR3 spans 18 residues. The chain's CDR3 is CSARDPGILAGGGYEQYS. The CDR3 DNA is TGCAGTGCTAGAGATCCGGGGATTCTAGCGGGAGGGGGCTACGAGCAGTACTCC.

As for this clonotype: The junction does not match germline at one end; this may be a read error. The CDR3: CASSKMDREETQYF. The CDR3 nucleotides are TGTGCCAGCAGCAAAATGGACAGGGAAGAGACCCAGTATTTC. The V and J genes are TRBV11-3 and TRBJ2-5; 8 bases fit TRBD1. The CDR3 extends over 14 amino acids. The germline CDR1 and CDR2 sequences are SGHNT and YENEEA.